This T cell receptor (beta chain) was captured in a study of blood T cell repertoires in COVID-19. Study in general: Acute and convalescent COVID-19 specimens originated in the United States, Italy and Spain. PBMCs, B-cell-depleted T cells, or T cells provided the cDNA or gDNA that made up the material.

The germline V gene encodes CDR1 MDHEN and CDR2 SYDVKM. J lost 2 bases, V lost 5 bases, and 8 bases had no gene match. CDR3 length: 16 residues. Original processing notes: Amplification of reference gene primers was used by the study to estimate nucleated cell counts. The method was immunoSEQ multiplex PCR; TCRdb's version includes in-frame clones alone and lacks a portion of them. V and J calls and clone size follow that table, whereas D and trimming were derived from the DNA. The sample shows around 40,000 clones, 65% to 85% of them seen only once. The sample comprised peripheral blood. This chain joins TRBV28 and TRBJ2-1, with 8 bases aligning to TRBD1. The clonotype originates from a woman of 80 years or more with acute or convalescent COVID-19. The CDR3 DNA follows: TGTGCCAGCAGTGTCCCCGCAGGGGGCACCTACAATGAGCAGTTCTTC. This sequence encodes CASSVPAGGTYNEQFF. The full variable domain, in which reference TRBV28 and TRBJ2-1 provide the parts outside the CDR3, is DVKVTQSSRYLVKRTGEKVFLECVQDMDHENMFWYRQDPGLGLRLIYFSYDVKMKEKGDIPEGYSVSREKKERFSLILESASTNQTSMYLCASSVPAGGTYNEQFFGPGTRLTVL.